A selection of T cell receptor beta chains follows, all from one sample in a study of metastatic and nonmetastatic thyroid tumors. Using MiXCR, TCRdb reanalyzed the PCR reads. The table lists fewer than 20,000 clones, less than 25% of them singletons. The sample consisted of tumor tissue. The source of these receptors is a female donor with papillary thyroid cancer or a benign thyroid nodule (not recorded which). Some clones in this sample may be carry-over from other donors' samples. Each CDR3 is given with its conserved first and last residue. Fields, in order: clone size, V gene, D gene, J gene, CDR3 length, CDR3 DNA, CDR3 protein. A D gene is named only where the DNA matches it firmly. Clone size is shown for a subset of rows, as once, few, many or a class of expanded clone.

many,TRBV28,-,TRBJ2-3,15,TGTGCCAGCAGCCAACAGGGAATCAGCGCAGATACGCAGTATTTT,CASSQQGISADTQYF
many,TRBV30,-,TRBJ1-5,14,TGTGCCTGGAGTCGTGGAGGGGTCAATCAGCCCCAGCATTTT,CAWSRGGVNQPQHF
-,TRBV6-1,-,TRBJ1-6,14,TGTGCCAGCAGGCGCCCCGGGGGTAATTCACCCCTCCACTTT,CASRRPGGNSPLHF
-,TRBV9,TRBD1,TRBJ1-6,15,TGTGCCAGCAGCGTAGGTGGGACAGTCCATTCACCCCTCCACTTT,CASSVGGTVHSPLHF
-,TRBV6-1,TRBD2,TRBJ2-7,16,TGTGCCAGCATCCATAGCGGGCGGGGCGGGAGTGGCGAGCAGTACTTC,CASIHSGRGGSGEQYF
-,TRBV27,-,TRBJ2-7,14,TGTGCCAGCAGTTCATCGGACAGACCCTACGAGCAGTACTTC,CASSSSDRPYEQYF
medium-sized,TRBV28,-,TRBJ2-7,12,TGTGCCAGCAGTTTTTCTTCCTACGAGCAGTACTTC,CASSFSSYEQYF
many,TRBV7-2,-,TRBJ1-3,11,TGTGCCAGCAGTTCCGGGACCGGCATATATTTT,CASSSGTGIYF
few,TRBV6-1,-,TRBJ1-5,13,TGTGCCAGCAGTACCTTCGGGGGTCAGCCCCAGCATTTT,CASSTFGGQPQHF
many,TRBV20-1,-,TRBJ1-2,12,TGCAGTGCTAGAGAGGGACTTTATGGCTACACCTTC,CSAREGLYGYTF
-,TRBV11-2,TRBD1,TRBJ1-6,19,TGTGCCAGCAGCTTAGATGCCCGGACAGGGAGCTCCTATAATTCACCCCTCCACTTT,CASSLDARTGSSYNSPLHF
many,TRBV7-6,-,TRBJ2-5,15,TGTGCCAGCAGCTTAGCGCAGGCAGTCCAAGAGACCCAGTACTTC,CASSLAQAVQETQYF
medium-sized,TRBV20-1,-,TRBJ1-1,14,TGCAGTGCTAGAGATCAAGGAGTGAACACTGAAGCTTTCTTT,CSARDQGVNTEAFF
few,TRBV6-2/TRBV6-3,TRBD2,TRBJ2-1,18,TGTGCCAGCAGCGATATTCCCCGTTGGAGCGGGACCTCCCATGAGCAGTTCTTC,CASSDIPRWSGTSHEQFF
many,TRBV4-2,-,TRBJ1-2,12,TGTGCCAGCAGCCCCCAACGGGGAGGCTACACCTTC,CASSPQRGGYTF
medium-sized,TRBV20-1,TRBD1,TRBJ1-2,15,TGCAGTGCTAGAGATTGGACAGGGGAACACTATGGCTACACCTTC,CSARDWTGEHYGYTF
few,TRBV28,TRBD1,TRBJ2-7,14,TGTGCCAGCAGCTCGACAGGGTTCGGCACCGAGCAGTACTTC,CASSSTGFGTEQYF
many,TRBV7-2,-,TRBJ1-1,14,TGTGCCAGCAGCACCCTCACCCTGGGGACTGAAGCTTTCTTT,CASSTLTLGTEAFF
many,TRBV6-1,TRBD2,TRBJ2-7,14,TGTGCCAGCAGAGCCGGACTAGCGGGAGACGAGCAGTACTTC,CASRAGLAGDEQYF
many,TRBV20-1,-,TRBJ1-1,15,TGCAGTGCTATGGGTTCGGGGGGGCCGAGCACTGAAGCTTTCTTT,CSAMGSGGPSTEAFF